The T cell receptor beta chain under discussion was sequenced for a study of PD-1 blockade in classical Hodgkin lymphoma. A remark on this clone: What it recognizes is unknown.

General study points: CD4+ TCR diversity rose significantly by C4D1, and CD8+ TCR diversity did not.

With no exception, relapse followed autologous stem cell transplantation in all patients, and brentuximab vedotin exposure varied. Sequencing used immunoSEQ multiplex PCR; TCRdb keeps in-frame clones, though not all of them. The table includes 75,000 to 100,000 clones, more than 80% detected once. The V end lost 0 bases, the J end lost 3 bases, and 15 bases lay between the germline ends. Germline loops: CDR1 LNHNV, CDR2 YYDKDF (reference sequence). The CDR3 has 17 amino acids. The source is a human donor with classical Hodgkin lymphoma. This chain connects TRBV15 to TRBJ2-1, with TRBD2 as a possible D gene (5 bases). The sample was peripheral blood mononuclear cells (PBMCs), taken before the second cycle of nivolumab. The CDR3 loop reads CATSRDGQRKVYNEQFF. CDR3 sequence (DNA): TGTGCCACCAGCAGAGATGGGCAGCGGAAAGTCTACAATGAGCAGTTCTTC.